Presented here are 30 T cell receptor beta chains from one specimen sequenced in a study of immune heterogeneity within non-small cell lung tumors. With around 600 ng used per sample, the template was genomic DNA from bulk tumor. The authors collected several far-apart biopsies from each primary tumor during surgery. Curative operations were performed on patients who had untreated, newly diagnosed non-small cell lung cancer. TCR beta CDR3 regions came from multiplex PCR with 32 forward V and 13 reverse J primers. TCRdb reprocessed the multiplex PCR reads with MiXCR, giving one entry per CDR3 protein. The sample holds 10,000 to 15,000 distinct CDR3 sequences, 22% seen once. Sequenced: lung tumor tissue. The source is a man in his sixties with non-small cell lung cancer.

This clonotype has just one count. The chain recombines TRBV28 with TRBJ2-3; 8 bases align to TRBD1. The CDR3 length is 16 residues. CDR1 is MDHEN and CDR2 is SYDVKM in the germline V gene. V lost 2 bases to trimming and J lost 2 bases; unmatched junction nucleotides: 6. The CDR3 loop is CASSLLGTGHTDTQYF. The CDR3 region has the DNA TGTGCCAGCAGTTTACTCGGGACAGGACACACAGATACGCAGTATTTT.

This clonotype was observed once. Just one base apart from a much larger clone, this may be a read error. The CDR3 carries no conserved terminal phenylalanine or tryptophan, so it likely arises from a read error. This chain connects TRBV15 to TRBJ1-5; 9 bases are shared with TRBD1. This CDR3 contains 15 residues. V lost 3 bases to trimming and J lost 6 bases; unmatched junction nucleotides: 6. Germline-derived CDR1 and CDR2 are LNHNV and YYDKDF (reference sequence). In nucleotides, the CDR3 is TGTGCCACCAGCAGGAAACAGGGGGCCGGTCAGCCCCAGCATTCT. It specifies CATSRKQGAGQPQHS.

This clonotype was picked up one time. A clone one base away is much larger, so this may be a read error. The chain joins TRBV27 to TRBJ1-2; D call uncertain. This CDR3 is built from 14 residues. The V gene's germline CDR1 is MNHEY and CDR2 SMNVEV (reference sequence). CDR3 sequence (DNA): TGTGCCAGCATTTTAGGCAGCGGGTCGGGTGGCTACACCTTC. Translated, it gives CASILGSGSGGYTF.

This clonotype is deemed medium-sized. The V call is TRBV27, the J call TRBJ1-5; no firm D call. Germline V gives CDR1 MNHEY, CDR2 SMNVEV (reference sequence). The CDR3 is 14 residues long. V gave up 3 bases and J gave up 3 bases, with 9 bases separating them. The CDR3 here is CASSFGSFNQPQHF. In nucleotides, the CDR3 is TGTGCCAGCAGTTTTGGGAGTTTCAATCAGCCCCAGCATTTT.

This chain joins TRBV5-4 and TRBJ1-6; perhaps TRBD1 as D (5 bases). The CDR3 contains 14 residues. V shed 0 bases and J shed 10 bases, with 11 bases lying between them. The germline CDR1 and CDR2 sequences are SGHNT and YYREEE (reference sequence). The CDR3 loop is CASSLATGGSPLHF. The CDR3 DNA is TGTGCCAGCAGCTTGGCTACCGGGGGGTCACCCCTCCACTTT.

This clonotype is labeled as medium-sized (0.01 to 0.1%). The chain employs TRBV6-1 and TRBJ1-5; D is uncertain. CDR1 is MNHNS, CDR2 SASEGT, per germline. The CDR3 spans 15 residues. Trimming shortened V by 7 bases and J by 0 bases, and 13 bases separated the two germline ends. The CDR3 bases are TGTGCCAGCATTGAGCTCTGGGGTAGCAATCAGCCCCAGCATTTT. Protein: CASIELWGSNQPQHF.

The chain couples TRBV7-2 to TRBJ2-2; D is perhaps TRBD2 (5 bases). The germline V and J ends were trimmed by 5 bases and 4 bases, with 11 bases remaining between them. The CDR3 has 14 residues. Germline lookup yields CDR1 SGHTA and CDR2 FQGNSA. The CDR3 is CASSQRRSTGELFF. CDR3 coding DNA: TGTGCCAGCAGCCAAAGGAGGTCCACCGGGGAGCTGTTTTTT.

This clonotype was counted many times. This chain uses TRBV7-9 with TRBJ1-1; no definite D call. V lost 3 bases and J 6 bases, leaving 11 bases between the germline ends. Germline V gene lookup returns CDR1 SEHNR and CDR2 FQNEAQ (reference sequence). The CDR3 has 13 amino acids. In DNA, the CDR3 is TGTGCCAGCAGCTTGTCAGTGGTGGCTGAAGCTTTCTTT. Encoded protein: CASSLSVVAEAFF. The entire variable domain, with the rest obtained from reference TRBV7-9 and TRBJ1-1, is as follows: DTGVSQNPRHKITKRGQNVTFRCDPISEHNRLYWYRQTLGQGPEFLTYFQNEAQLEKSRLLSDRFSAERPKGSFSTLEIQRTEQGDSAMYLCASSLSVVAEAFFGQGTRLTVV.

Relative to its sample, this clonotype is medium-sized. The chain is built from TRBV5-1 and TRBJ1-2; possible D gene TRBD1, 6 bases. V lost 4 bases, J lost 3 bases, and 13 bases lay in between. Germline V lookup: CDR1 SGHRS, CDR2 YFSETQ. This CDR3 spans 14 amino acids. DNA for the CDR3: TGCGCCAGCAGCGCTGGAGGGGGACACTATGGCTACACCTTC. Its translation: CASSAGGGHYGYTF.

There are many counts of this clonotype. The chain employs TRBV11-3 and TRBJ2-7; no definite D call. Trimming removed 1 base from V and 3 bases from J, with 4 bases in between. CDR3 size: 12 residues. The germline V gene has CDR1 SGHNT and CDR2 YENEEA. CDR3 residues: CASSLAGYEQYF. The CDR3 DNA follows: TGTGCCAGCAGCTTAGCGGGCTACGAGCAGTACTTC. Drawing the rest from reference TRBV11-3 and TRBJ2-7, the complete variable domain is EAGVVQSPRYKIIEKKQPVAFWCNPISGHNTLYWYLQNLGQGPELLIRYENEEAVDDSQLPKDRFSAERLKGVDSTLKIQPAELGDSAVYLCASSLAGYEQYFGPGTRLTVT.

About this clonotype: This may come from a read error, since a much larger clone is one base off. V is TRBV20-1 and J is TRBJ2-5; D gene unclear. Germline assignment: CDR1 DFQATT and CDR2 SNEGSKA (reference sequence). CDR3 size: 13 residues. The chain's CDR3 is CSAPPGVGETQCF. The CDR3 region has the DNA TGCAGTGCCCCCCCTGGAGTAGGAGAGACCCAGTGCTTC.

This clonotype is medium-sized. The J gene is TRBJ1-3, the V gene TRBV14; no clear D. The V end lost 1 base, the J end lost 0 bases, and 13 bases lay between the germline ends. Germline V gene lookup returns CDR1 SGHDN and CDR2 FVKESK. This CDR3 has 17 amino acids. The CDR3 loop reads CASSQAGVLNSGNTIYF. Here the CDR3 DNA reads TGTGCCAGCAGCCAAGCTGGAGTCCTTAACTCTGGAAACACCATATATTTT.

As regards this clonotype: One end of the junction fails to match germline, which may point to a read error. The chain couples TRBV20-1 to TRBJ2-3; D is ambiguous. CDR3 size: 14 residues. CDR1 and CDR2 from the germline V gene are DFQATT and SNEGSKA (reference sequence). The CDR3 reads CSARDQSFSDTKYF. The CDR3 DNA follows: TGCAGTGCTAGAGATCAGTCTTTCTCAGATACGAAGTATTTT.

This clonotype has more than one count but fewer than ten. J is TRBJ2-3 and V is TRBV7-2; D is unclear. Between the trimmed V and J ends, which lost 4 bases and 2 bases, there was a span of 13 bases. Germline V lookup: CDR1 SGHTA, CDR2 FQGNSA. CDR3 length: 15 amino acids. CDR3 DNA sequence: TGTGCCAGCAGCTCCAGCGCCGCAACCACAGATACGCAGTATTTT. It is translated as CASSSSAATTDTQYF. Together with reference TRBV7-2 and TRBJ2-3, the CDR3 gives the full variable domain: GAGVSQSPSNKVTEKGKDVELRCDPISGHTALYWYRQSLGQGLEFLIYFQGNSAPDKSGLPSDRFSAERTGGSVSTLTIQRTQQEDSAVYLCASSSSAATTDTQYFGPGTRLTVL.

Within the sample, this clonotype is medium-sized (0.01 to 0.1%). The chain employs TRBV7-9 and TRBJ1-3; D is unclear. The CDR3 extends over 15 amino acids. Germline V lookup: CDR1 SEHNR, CDR2 FQNEAQ (reference sequence). V lost 2 bases to trimming and J lost 2 bases, with 10 bases between them. CDR3 protein: CASSLSTKPGNTIYF. CDR3 sequence (DNA): TGTGCCAGCAGCTTAAGTACGAAACCTGGAAACACCATATATTTT.

Note on this clonotype: This may come from a read error, since a much larger clone is one base off. This chain uses TRBV19 with TRBJ2-2; a weak D match, TRBD1 (5 bases). The CDR3 covers 15 residues. Per the germline V gene, CDR1 is LNHDA and CDR2 is SQIVND (reference sequence). The CDR3, as DNA: TGTGCCAGTAGTTTGACAGCTACGAACACCGTGGAGCTGTTTTTT. This encodes CASSLTATNTVELFF.

This clonotype is classed as medium-sized. V and J are TRBV2 and TRBJ1-4; 9 bases line up with TRBD1. CDR1 is SNHLY and CDR2 is FYNNEI in the germline V gene. Trimming at V came to 5 bases and at J to 7 bases, leaving 8 bases not matched to a gene. The length of the CDR3 is 15 residues. CDR3 in DNA: TGTGCCAGCAGTAGAGATGGACAGGGGCGTGAAAAACTGTTTTTT. Translating it yields CASSRDGQGREKLFF.

The genes are TRBV25-1 and TRBJ2-7; TRBD2 might be the D (5 bases). V was shortened by 9 bases and J by 2 bases, with 14 bases between the two germline ends. There are 13 residues in the CDR3. From germline, CDR1 is MGHDK and CDR2 SYGVNS. The CDR3 coding sequence is TGTGCCAGTGGGAAGGGAGAAACCTACGAGCAGTACTTC. Translating gives CASGKGETYEQYF.

V gene TRBV3-1 combines with J gene TRBJ1-2; D remains unclear. V was shortened by 7 bases and J by 8 bases, with 14 bases between the two germline ends. The germline V gene has CDR1 LGHDT and CDR2 YNNKEL (reference sequence). The CDR3 runs to 12 residues. The CDR3 nucleotides are TGTGCCAGCACCCATGCCAGCAGAGGCTACACCTTC. Translated, it gives CASTHASRGYTF.

The chain is built from TRBV7-3 and TRBJ2-5; D gene unclear. Germline-derived CDR1 and CDR2 are SGHTA and FQGTGA. Trimming took off 5 bases at V and 0 bases at J, with 7 bases between the two ends. This CDR3 contains 13 residues. CDR3 region: CASSPTHQETQYF. The CDR3 DNA is TGTGCCAGCAGCCCGACACACCAAGAGACCCAGTACTTC.

This clonotype is categorized as medium-sized. The chain links TRBV6-1 to TRBJ2-7, with D maybe TRBD2 (5 bases). The V end lost 5 bases, the J end lost 0 bases, and 14 bases lay between the germline ends. CDR1 is MNHNS, CDR2 SASEGT, per germline. The CDR3 loop spans 15 amino acids. CDR3 nucleotide sequence: TGTGCCAGCAGTATGGACTGGGAAAGCTCCTACGAGCAGTACTTC. Its protein is CASSMDWESSYEQYF.

In DNA, the CDR3 is TGTGCCAGTAGCCCCCAAGACAGGGTCCCCTACAATGAGCAGTTCTTC. This translates into CASSPQDRVPYNEQFF. The rearrangement joins TRBV19 to TRBJ2-1; 7 bases match TRBD1. The germline V gene encodes CDR1 LNHDA and CDR2 SQIVND (reference sequence). Trimming cost V 6 bases and J 2 bases; bases outside gene matches: 10. This CDR3 contains 16 residues. The full variable domain, completed using reference TRBV19 and TRBJ2-1, is DGGITQSPKYLFRKEGQNVTLSCEQNLNHDAMYWYRQDPGQGLRLIYYSQIVNDFQKGDIAEGYSVSREKKESFPLTVTSAQKNPTAFYLCASSPQDRVPYNEQFFGPGTRLTVL.

The genes are TRBV7-3 and TRBJ2-1, with TRBD2 identical over 10 bases. The CDR3 length is 16 residues. With V trimmed by 4 bases and J by 5 bases, 8 bases remained unmatched. The germline gives CDR1 SGHTA, CDR2 FQGTGA. The CDR3 nucleotides read TGTGCCAGCAGCTCAATGGGTCTAGCGGGAGACAATGAGCAGTTCTTC. Translated, it gives CASSSMGLAGDNEQFF.

Relative to its sample, this clonotype is medium-sized. The gene calls are TRBV5-1 and TRBJ2-7; D perhaps matches TRBD1 (6 bases). CDR1 is SGHRS, CDR2 YFSETQ, per germline. V was trimmed by 0 bases and J by 2 bases, leaving 12 bases between them. The CDR3 has 15 amino acids. This chain's CDR3 is CASSLGQVRTYEQYF. CDR3 coding DNA: TGCGCCAGCAGCTTGGGACAGGTCCGCACCTACGAGCAGTACTTC.

The V and J genes are TRBV7-2 and TRBJ2-1; D not resolved. V was clipped by 1 base and J by 4 bases, with 5 bases between them. This CDR3 comprises 13 residues. The germline CDR1 and CDR2 sequences are SGHTA and FQGNSA. The CDR3: CASSLGRYNEQFF. The CDR3 DNA is TGTGCCAGCAGCTTAGGCCGGTACAATGAGCAGTTCTTC.

A remark on this clonotype: This CDR3 is missing its conserved last phenylalanine or tryptophan, likely due to a read error. The chain joins TRBV12-3 or TRBV12-4 to TRBJ1-2; D unclear. This CDR3 contains 15 residues. V shed 5 bases and J shed 0 bases, with 13 bases lying between them. The chain's CDR3 is CASSPPWEANYGYTC. The CDR3 region has the DNA TGTGCCAGCAGTCCTCCTTGGGAGGCTAACTATGGCTACACCTGC.

This clonotype was observed a few times. The chain employs TRBV27 and TRBJ2-1; a weak D match, TRBD1 (6 bases). CDR1 is MNHEY, CDR2 SMNVEV, per germline (reference sequence). CDR3 length: 14 residues. Trimming shortened V by 5 bases and J by 7 bases, and 15 bases separated the two germline ends. The CDR3 spells CASSATGSGNEQFF. The CDR3, as DNA: TGTGCCAGCAGTGCGACAGGTAGTGGGAATGAGCAGTTCTTC.

This clonotype was counted ten times or more. The rearrangement uses TRBV28 and TRBJ2-1; 7 nucleotides match TRBD2. The germline gives CDR1 MDHEN, CDR2 SYDVKM. The V segment lost 6 bases and the J segment 6 bases; nucleotides outside the gene matches: 11. The CDR3 has 15 amino acids. CDR3 nucleotides: TGTGCCAGCAGCCATTCTAGCGGTAACCTCAATGAGCAGTTCTTC. Translating it yields CASSHSSGNLNEQFF.

By sample share, this clonotype is medium-sized (0.01 to 0.1%). The V gene is TRBV30, the J gene TRBJ2-7; D may be TRBD2 (5 bases). Germline CDR1 reads GTSNPN; CDR2 reads SVGIG (reference sequence). CDR3 length: 11 residues. V shed 2 bases and J shed 7 bases, with 9 bases lying between them. CDR3 DNA: TGTGCCTGGAGTCCCCAGCGGGAGCAGTACTTC. Translated, it gives CAWSPQREQYF.

This clonotype was seen only a few times. The chain carries TRBV7-6 and TRBJ2-4; D may correspond to TRBD1 or TRBD2 (6 bases each). V was clipped by 5 bases and J by 7 bases, with 27 bases between them. The germline V gene has CDR1 SGHVS and CDR2 FNYEAQ. This CDR3 is built from 18 residues. The CDR3: CASSHPGDPQGRENIQYF. In DNA form, the CDR3 reads TGTGCCAGCAGCCATCCAGGAGACCCACAGGGCCGGGAGAACATTCAGTACTTC.